This is a list of T cell receptor beta chains from one sample in a study of blood T cell repertoires in COVID-19. Sequencing was performed with immunoSEQ multiplex PCR; in TCRdb, only in-frame clones are kept and a portion is missing. The repertoire holds 200,000 to 300,000 clones, with 75% to 90% as singletons. The sequenced material came from PBMCs or T cells enriched from blood (not recorded which). The source is a woman aged 30 to 39 who had recovered from COVID-19. Each CDR3 is given with its conserved first and last residue. D genes are given only for firm matches. Clone size appears in some rows only: once, few, many, or a class for an expanded clone.

V gene	clone size	J gene	D gene	CDR3 protein	CDR3 DNA
TRBV7-3	NA	TRBJ2-2	TRBD1	CASSYRQGRTGELFF	TGTGCCAGCAGCTACCGACAGGGACGAACCGGGGAGCTGTTTTTT
TRBV7-3	NA	TRBJ2-1	TRBD2	CASSLRLAGEDLDEQFF	TGTGCCAGCAGCTTAAGACTAGCGGGAGAGGATTTGGATGAGCAGTTCTTC
TRBV30	NA	TRBJ1-1	NA	CAWVSATRAFF	TGTGCCTGGGTCTCGGCGACTCGAGCTTTCTTT
TRBV24-1	NA	TRBJ1-2	NA	CATSDNLGVNYGYTF	TGTGCCACCAGTGATAATTTGGGAGTCAACTATGGCTACACCTTC
TRBV30	NA	TRBJ2-3	TRBD2	CVGASGHQGTQYF	TGTGTAGGGGCTAGCGGGCACCAGGGTACGCAGTATTTT
TRBV7-6	NA	TRBJ2-3	TRBD2	CASSLAPASGRSTDTQYF	TGTGCCAGCAGCTTAGCGCCGGCTAGCGGGAGGTCCACAGATACGCAGTATTTT
TRBV9	NA	TRBJ1-2	NA	CASSRSMTESYGYTF	TGTGCCAGCAGCCGGTCAATGACAGAATCCTATGGCTACACCTTC
TRBV6-2/TRBV6-3	few	TRBJ2-2	TRBD1	CASSPRDRDWNTGELFF	TGTGCCAGCAGTCCCCGGGACAGGGATTGGAACACCGGGGAGCTGTTTTTT
TRBV6-2/TRBV6-3	NA	TRBJ1-2	NA	CASSSSYGYTF	TGTGCCAGCAGCTCCTCCTATGGCTACACCTTC
TRBV9	few	TRBJ2-7	TRBD2	CASSPRGDASYEQYF	TGTGCCAGCAGCCCCCGGGGGGACGCTTCCTACGAGCAGTACTTC
TRBV4-2	NA	TRBJ2-3	TRBD2	CASSQDPGGGPADTQYF	TGTGCCAGCAGCCAAGATCCGGGCGGGGGACCAGCAGATACGCAGTATTTT
TRBV7-3	few	TRBJ1-1	TRBD1	CASSFEGADTEAFF	TGTGCCAGCAGCTTCGAGGGGGCGGACACTGAAGCTTTCTTT
TRBV6-5	NA	TRBJ1-6	NA	CASSLQRYSPLHF	TGTGCCAGCAGTTTACAACGTTATTCACCCCTCCACTTT